The 30 T cell receptor beta chains below all came from one sample that was sequenced in a study of siplizumab effects on memory and regulatory T cells. Only in-frame clones appear in the TCRdb table, and some are missing; sequencing was by immunoSEQ multiplex PCR. The table shows approximately 98,000 clones, with 85% to 95% occurring only once. The sample was non-Treg CD4+ T cells sorted from blood. The receptors originated from a human donor in good health.

CDR3 in amino acids: CASSISEYEQYF. CDR3 in DNA: TGTGCCAGCAGCATATCCGAGTACGAGCAGTACTTC. V is TRBV7-9 and J is TRBJ2-7, with no clear D. The germline CDR1 and CDR2 sequences are SEHNR and FQNEAQ (reference sequence). V shed 5 bases and J shed 4 bases, with 9 bases lying between them. CDR3 length equals 12 residues.

The chain combines TRBV5-6 with TRBJ1-4; D gene ambiguous. The CDR3 has 14 residues. Trimming stripped 0 bases from V and 7 bases from J, with 10 bases between. Germline CDR1 SGHDT, CDR2 YYEEEE. The chain's CDR3 is CASSLGRPGEKLFF. The CDR3 region has the DNA TGTGCCAGCAGCTTGGGCAGGCCGGGTGAAAAACTGTTTTTT.

The chain is built from TRBV6-6 and TRBJ1-4, with TRBD1 matching 7 bases. V lost 6 bases and J lost 5; bases outside the gene matches: 3. The germline gives CDR1 MNHNY, CDR2 SVGAGI (reference sequence). This CDR3 spans 13 amino acids. CDR3 sequence reads: CASRDRENEKLFF. CDR3 nucleotide sequence: TGTGCCAGCAGAGACAGGGAGAATGAAAAACTGTTTTTT.

This rearrangement joins TRBV7-9 to TRBJ1-2; tentatively, D is TRBD1 (5 bases). This CDR3 spans 13 amino acids. Trimming removed 8 bases at V and 4 bases at J, with 14 bases between. Germline V gene data show CDR1 as SEHNR and CDR2 as FQNEAQ (reference sequence). The CDR3 sequence is CASYRDPGYGYTF. The DNA for the CDR3 is TGTGCCAGCTATAGGGACCCTGGCTATGGCTACACCTTC.

The V gene is TRBV28, the J gene TRBJ2-7; perhaps TRBD2 as D (6 bases). This CDR3 region has 14 residues. Trimming stripped 3 bases from V and 2 bases from J, with 11 bases between. Per germline, CDR1 MDHEN and CDR2 SYDVKM. The CDR3 protein is CASSFASVTYEQYF. The CDR3, as DNA: TGTGCCAGCAGTTTTGCTAGCGTAACCTACGAGCAGTACTTC.

The rearrangement links TRBV7-2 to TRBJ2-3; tentatively, D is TRBD2 (6 bases). Per germline, CDR1 SGHTA and CDR2 FQGNSA. V was pared by 5 bases and J by 2 bases, with 8 bases between. This CDR3 is 13 amino acids long. In DNA form, the CDR3 reads TGTGCCAGCAGCCGGGACTTCACAGATACGCAGTATTTT. This translates into CASSRDFTDTQYF.

The chain couples TRBV18 to TRBJ2-3; D is possibly TRBD1 or TRBD2 (5 bases each). V lost 0 bases to trimming and J lost 6 bases, with 10 bases between them. This CDR3 has 14 residues. The germline V gene has CDR1 KGHSH and CDR2 LQKENI. The CDR3 loop is CASSPPVRGDTQYF. Here the CDR3 DNA reads TGTGCCAGCTCACCACCGGTACGGGGCGATACGCAGTATTTT. The full variable domain, with the rest looked up from reference TRBV18 and TRBJ2-3, is NAGVMQNPRHLVRRRGQEARLRCSPMKGHSHVYWYRQLPEEGLKFMVYLQKENIIDESGMPKERFSAEFPKEGPSILRIQQVVRGDSAAYFCASSPPVRGDTQYFGPGTRLTVL.

This clone appeared a few times. CDR3 residues: CSVLTETNEKLFF. For the CDR3, the DNA is TGCAGCGTTCTTACAGAGACTAATGAAAAACTGTTTTTT. The chain couples TRBV29-1 to TRBJ1-4; no firm D call. The V and J ends lost 5 bases and 2 bases respectively, with 9 bases between them. Germline V gene lookup returns CDR1 SQVTM and CDR2 ANQGSEA. CDR3 length: 13 residues.

This chain uses TRBV7-3 with TRBJ2-2, with D unresolved. CDR1 SGHTA and CDR2 FQGTGA come from the germline V gene. V was pared by 2 bases and J by 7 bases, with 5 bases between. This CDR3 is 12 amino acids long. The CDR3 spells CASSLSIGELFF. The CDR3 DNA is TGTGCCAGCAGCTTATCGATCGGGGAGCTGTTTTTT.

This chain joins TRBV19 and TRBJ1-1; D is unclear. This CDR3 spans 13 amino acids. CDR1 and CDR2 from the germline V gene are LNHDA and SQIVND (reference sequence). The germline V and J ends were trimmed by 3 bases and 10 bases, with 15 bases remaining between them. The DNA of the CDR3 is TGTGCCAGTAGTATCGGTGAATTAAAGGCAGCTTTCTTT. This gives the protein CASSIGELKAAFF.

This chain links TRBV28 with TRBJ2-7; the D is unclear. V was shortened by 6 bases and J by 3 bases, with 6 bases between the two germline ends. The germline V gene encodes CDR1 MDHEN and CDR2 SYDVKM. This CDR3 region has 11 residues. The chain's CDR3 is CASSLLYEQYF. In DNA, the CDR3 is TGTGCCAGCAGCCTCCTCTACGAGCAGTACTTC.

This chain joins TRBV30 and TRBJ2-7; 9 bases are shared with TRBD1. V was pared by 2 bases and J by 5 bases, with 10 bases of the junction left unmatched. CDR1 GTSNPN and CDR2 SVGIG come from the germline V gene (reference sequence). This CDR3 region has 15 residues. For the CDR3, the DNA is TGTGCCTGGAGTTTAGGAGGACAGGGGAGCGACGAGCAGTACTTC. Its translation: CAWSLGGQGSDEQYF.

The chain links TRBV28 to TRBJ1-2; D gene uncertain. Trimming pared 3 bases from V and 8 bases from J, leaving 13 bases between. This CDR3 region has 13 residues. The germline gives CDR1 MDHEN, CDR2 SYDVKM. The CDR3 loop reads CASSLKTHGGYTF. DNA of the CDR3: TGTGCCAGCAGTTTGAAGACCCACGGCGGCTACACCTTC.

This sequence joins TRBV6-5 and TRBJ2-7, with 7 nucleotides matching TRBD2. Germline V CDR1 and CDR2: MNHEY, SVGAGI. The CDR3 extends over 15 amino acids. Losses at the gene ends were 6 bases for V and 4 bases for J; bases not matched to a gene: 12. The CDR3, as DNA: TGTGCCAGCAGCCCCCAAAGCGGGATCCCATACGAGCAGTACTTC. Protein sequence: CASSPQSGIPYEQYF.

The chain links TRBV11-2 to TRBJ2-1; tentatively, D is TRBD2 (5 bases). V was clipped by 3 bases and J by 8 bases, with 8 bases between them. Germline V gene lookup returns CDR1 SGHAT and CDR2 FQNNGV. The CDR3 has 12 residues. CDR3 bases: TGTGCCAGCAGCTTTCTGGGAGATGAGCAGTTCTTC. Its protein product is CASSFLGDEQFF.

This clone was detected only once. The gene calls are TRBV14 and TRBJ1-2; tentative D call: TRBD1 (5 bases). Germline V gene data show CDR1 as SGHDN and CDR2 as FVKESK. CDR3 length equals 14 residues. The V gene lost 1 base and the J gene lost 3 bases, with 9 bases spanning the gap. The CDR3 coding sequence is TGTGCCAGCAGCCAAGCTGGGGGACACTATGGCTACACCTTC. Encoded protein: CASSQAGGHYGYTF. Complete variable domain (other parts from reference TRBV14 and TRBJ1-2): EAGVTQFPSHSVIEKGQTVTLRCDPISGHDNLYWYRRVMGKEIKFLLHFVKESKQDESGMPNNRFLAERTGGTYSTLKVQPAELEDSGVYFCASSQAGGHYGYTFGSGTRLTVV.

J is TRBJ2-7 and V is TRBV19; maybe TRBD1 (7 bases). The germline CDR1 and CDR2 sequences are LNHDA and SQIVND (reference sequence). V was shortened by 9 bases and J by 5 bases, with 23 bases between the two germline ends. CDR3 length: 15 residues. DNA for the CDR3: TGTGCCAGCAGGAGGGACCGGGGACAGCTGGACGAGCAGTACTTC. Residues: CASRRDRGQLDEQYF.

V gene TRBV28 combines with J gene TRBJ1-2, with no clear D. With 7 bases removed from V and 8 bases from J, the gap between germline ends came to 11 bases. The CDR3 is 11 residues long. CDR1 MDHEN and CDR2 SYDVKM come from the germline V gene. For the CDR3, the DNA is TGTGCCAGCACCTACTGGGGAGGCTACACCTTC. It is translated as CASTYWGGYTF.

This chain joins TRBV6-5 and TRBJ2-5; a weak D match, TRBD1 (6 bases). The CDR3 runs 12 residues. Germline CDR1 and CDR2: MNHEY and SVGAGI. Trimming pared 10 bases from V and 5 bases from J, leaving 14 bases between. The CDR3 DNA reads as TGTGCCACGCACAGGGCTACGGAGACCCAGTACTTC. This encodes CATHRATETQYF.

The V and J genes are TRBV14 and TRBJ2-7, with 8 positions matching TRBD1. Germline assignment: CDR1 SGHDN and CDR2 FVKESK. The CDR3 sequence is 19 residues long. Trimming removed 3 bases from V and 0 bases from J; junction bases left unmatched: 16. CDR3 in amino acids: CASSHNTGTGHSPSYEQYF. As DNA, the CDR3 is TGTGCCAGCAGCCACAATACCGGGACAGGTCATTCTCCCTCCTACGAGCAGTACTTC. The full variable domain, its missing parts supplied by reference TRBV14 and TRBJ2-7, is EAGVTQFPSHSVIEKGQTVTLRCDPISGHDNLYWYRRVMGKEIKFLLHFVKESKQDESGMPNNRFLAERTGGTYSTLKVQPAELEDSGVYFCASSHNTGTGHSPSYEQYFGPGTRLTVT.

The chain carries TRBV28 and TRBJ2-3, with 8 bases lining up with TRBD2. V shed 1 base, J shed 3 bases, and the junction held 6 bases outside the gene matches. Germline V gene lookup returns CDR1 MDHEN and CDR2 SYDVKM. This CDR3 spans 16 amino acids. CDR3 nucleotide sequence: TGTGCCAGCAGTTTATCAGCGGGAGAAAGTACAGATACGCAGTATTTT. It is translated as CASSLSAGESTDTQYF.

CDR3 nucleotides: TGCGCCAGCAGCCTGGGGACTAGGGAGTTCTTC. Translation gives CASSLGTREFF. V usage is TRBV5-1 and J usage is TRBJ2-1, with 8 bases lining up with TRBD2. The length of the CDR3 is 11 residues. Trimming cost V 4 bases and J 14 bases; bases outside gene matches: 5. CDR1 and CDR2 (germline): SGHRS, YFSETQ.

The rearrangement uses TRBV19 and TRBJ1-2; the D gene is possibly TRBD1 (5 bases). Germline V gene lookup returns CDR1 LNHDA and CDR2 SQIVND (reference sequence). Trimming removed 3 bases from V and 6 bases from J, with 14 bases in between. The length of the CDR3 is 14 residues. Here the CDR3 DNA reads TGTGCCAGTAGTATTACTTGGCGGGACCATGGCTACACCTTC. It codes for CASSITWRDHGYTF.

The chain couples TRBV5-1 to TRBJ1-4, with a possible D match to TRBD1 (5 bases). Germline values: CDR1 SGHRS, CDR2 YFSETQ. There are 18 residues in the CDR3. V was pared by 4 bases and J by 0 bases, with 19 bases between. The CDR3 region has the DNA TGCGCCAGCAGCATGGCAGGGACGATCTGGGCAACTAATGAAAAACTGTTTTTT. Residues: CASSMAGTIWATNEKLFF. Full variable domain (outside the CDR3, taken from reference TRBV5-1 and TRBJ1-4): KAGVTQTPRYLIKTRGQQVTLSCSPISGHRSVSWYQQTPGQGLQFLFEYFSETQRNKGNFPGRFSGRQFSNSRSEMNVSTLELGDSALYLCASSMAGTIWATNEKLFFGSGTQLSVL.

This chain joins TRBV7-8 and TRBJ1-3, with D unclear. Germline-derived CDR1 and CDR2 are SGHVS and FQNEAQ. The V end was cut by 5 bases, the J end by 5 bases, with 13 bases between. The CDR3 runs to 14 residues. The DNA for the CDR3 is TGTGCCAGCAGCCAGCAATCCGGGAGAAACACCATATATTTT. This encodes CASSQQSGRNTIYF.

The CDR3 protein is CASSRTASFGYEQYF. The CDR3 DNA reads TGTGCCAGCAGTCGGACAGCTTCCTTCGGCTACGAGCAGTACTTC. V and J are TRBV6-5 and TRBJ2-7; a weak D match, TRBD1 (6 bases). With 5 bases removed from V and 3 bases from J, the gap between germline ends came to 17 bases. Germline V gene sequence: CDR1 MNHEY, CDR2 SVGAGI. The CDR3 loop spans 15 amino acids.

The chain employs TRBV6-5 and TRBJ2-7; maybe TRBD2 (6 bases). The V end lost 7 bases, the J end lost 5 bases, and 15 bases lay between the germline ends. Looked up from germline, CDR1 is MNHEY and CDR2 is SVGAGI. The CDR3 covers 13 residues. This CDR3 reads CASKTRTSHEQYF. The CDR3 DNA reads TGTGCCAGCAAGACTAGGACGAGCCACGAGCAGTACTTC.

DNA for the CDR3: TGTGCCAGCAGCTCGACTAGTGGGAAAACCGGGGAGCTGTTTTTT. This translates into CASSSTSGKTGELFF. V gene TRBV7-9 combines with J gene TRBJ2-2; perhaps TRBD2 as D (6 bases). Germline-derived CDR1 and CDR2 are SEHNR and FQNEAQ (reference sequence). This CDR3 has 15 amino acids. Deletions cut 4 bases from V and 5 bases from J, with 14 bases between.

The rearrangement uses TRBV29-1 and TRBJ1-1; D ambiguous. CDR3 size: 13 residues. Germline CDR1 reads SQVTM; CDR2 reads ANQGSEA. V lost 7 bases to trimming and J lost 2 bases, with 14 bases between them. The CDR3 is CSADTGFNTEAFF. For the CDR3, the DNA is TGCAGCGCCGACACGGGTTTTAACACTGAAGCTTTCTTT.

The J gene is TRBJ2-1, the V gene TRBV5-1; 8 bases fit TRBD1. Germline V gene data show CDR1 as SGHRS and CDR2 as YFSETQ. V lost 4 bases to trimming and J lost 0 bases; unmatched junction nucleotides: 6. This CDR3 spans 16 amino acids. CDR3 DNA sequence: TGCGCCAGCAGCCCGAGACAGGGGAGCTCCTACAATGAGCAGTTCTTC. Amino acid sequence: CASSPRQGSSYNEQFF.